The next 32 T cell receptor beta chains were all read from a single sample in a study of blood T cells in healthy people across ages. The second PCR ran roughly 6 to 11 cycles with a sample-barcoded 5' primer and J-beta primers. TCRdb re-derived calls from the 5' RACE reads in MiXCR, one entry per CDR3 protein. The sample records about 540,000 distinct CDR3 sequences, 24% being singletons. These data also featured in a second study, about T cells of mothers and their children.

Sequenced material: blood. Receptors were obtained from a boy younger than 18 in good health.

Details on this clonotype: One end of the junction varies from germline; a read error may be responsible. The rearrangement links TRBV10-3 to TRBJ2-3; D is tentatively TRBD1 or TRBD2 (6 bases each). From germline, CDR1 is ENHRY and CDR2 SYGVKD. This CDR3 has 15 amino acids. The CDR3 loop is CAISDVTGSGDTQCF. DNA of the CDR3: TGTGCCATCAGTGACGTGACAGGTTCGGGAGATACGCAGTGTTTT.

The CDR3 spells CATRGNSGGTEAFF. Written as DNA, the CDR3 is TGTGCCACCAGGGGTAATTCAGGGGGCACTGAAGCTTTCTTT. This chain links TRBV24-1 with TRBJ1-1; TRBD1 matches at 7 bases. V trimming: 7 bases; J trimming: 4 bases; junction bases outside the gene matches: 8. Germline V gives CDR1 KGHDR, CDR2 SFDVKD. The CDR3 extends over 14 amino acids.

The chain joins TRBV6-5 to TRBJ2-5, with D tentatively TRBD1 or TRBD2 (6 bases each). The J call may be incorrect, as the DNA end agrees better with TRBJ2-1. CDR1 is MNHEY, CDR2 SVGAGI, per germline. The CDR3 extends over 16 amino acids. CDR3 loop: CASSTRRGQGYNEQFF. CDR3 sequence (DNA): TGTGCCAGCAGCACTCGCCGGGGGCAGGGGTACAATGAGCAGTTCTTC.

This clonotype was counted between two and nine times. This chain's CDR3 is CASSPFGAVWNEKLFF. CDR3 DNA: TGTGCCAGCAGTCCATTCGGGGCGGTTTGGAATGAAAAACTGTTTTTT. The chain is built from TRBV14 and TRBJ1-4; possibly TRBD1 for D (5 bases). Germline V gene lookup returns CDR1 SGHDN and CDR2 FVKESK. This CDR3 is 16 amino acids long. Trimming removed 6 bases at V and 5 bases at J, with 19 bases between.

The J gene is TRBJ2-5, the V gene TRBV27, with 7 bases identical to TRBD2. The J call may be mistaken, given a closer DNA end match to TRBJ2-7. The CDR3 runs 14 residues. Germline V gives CDR1 MNHEY, CDR2 SMNVEV (reference sequence). The CDR3 spells CASSMGGTPYEQYF. In DNA form, the CDR3 reads TGTGCCAGCAGTATGGGGGGGACTCCCTACGAGCAGTACTTC.

This rearrangement joins TRBV4-1 to TRBJ2-5; D possibly corresponds to TRBD1 (6 bases). V was clipped by 1 base and J by 11 bases, with 17 bases between them. Germline lookup yields CDR1 MGHRA and CDR2 YSYEKL. The CDR3 spans 14 residues. This CDR3 is CASSQVLGSGEQYF. CDR3 nucleotides: TGCGCCAGCAGCCAAGTTCTGGGATCAGGGGAGCAGTACTTC.

This clonotype was observed a few times. This chain connects TRBV2 to TRBJ2-1; 9 bases align to TRBD2. The J segment lost 3 bases and the V segment lost 8 bases, leaving 5 bases of the junction unmatched. Germline CDR1 reads SNHLY; CDR2 reads FYNNEI. The CDR3 sequence is 14 residues long. The chain's CDR3 is CASFSGRGYNEQFF. CDR3 coding DNA: TGTGCCAGCTTTAGCGGGAGAGGCTACAATGAGCAGTTCTTC.

The chain couples TRBV28 to TRBJ1-3; D not resolved. CDR3 length: 15 amino acids. The germline V and J ends were trimmed by 7 bases and 1 base, with 14 bases remaining between them. Germline CDR1 MDHEN, CDR2 SYDVKM. The CDR3 region is CASNPSGISGNTIYF. CDR3 nucleotide sequence: TGTGCCAGCAACCCCAGCGGTATTTCTGGAAACACCATATATTTT.

The chain joins TRBV7-2 to TRBJ1-4, with D hard to call. V lost 5 bases to trimming and J lost 8 bases, with 18 bases between them. This CDR3 contains 15 residues. The V gene's germline CDR1 is SGHTA and CDR2 FQGNSA. This CDR3 is CASSRRASEGEKLFF. CDR3 nucleotide sequence: TGTGCCAGCAGCCGCCGGGCCTCGGAGGGAGAAAAACTGTTTTTT. The whole variable domain, remainder taken from reference TRBV7-2 and TRBJ1-4, is GAGVSQSPSNKVTEKGKDVELRCDPISGHTALYWYRQSLGQGLEFLIYFQGNSAPDKSGLPSDRFSAERTGGSVSTLTIQRTQQEDSAVYLCASSRRASEGEKLFFGSGTQLSVL.

The V and J genes are TRBV7-2 and TRBJ2-5, with D maybe TRBD2 (7 bases). Germline-derived CDR1 and CDR2 are SGHTA and FQGNSA. The CDR3 is made up of 15 amino acids. Trimming pared 4 bases from V and 4 bases from J, leaving 16 bases between. The CDR3 bases are TGTGCCAGCAGCTCCTCCCGGGGGGCGGGAGAGACCCAGTACTTC. It encodes CASSSSRGAGETQYF.

A few counts support this clonotype. This sequence joins TRBV29-1 and TRBJ2-6; D gene uncertain. Looked up from germline, CDR1 is SQVTM and CDR2 is ANQGSEA. V was cut by 4 bases and J by 3 bases, with 7 bases left in between. This CDR3 contains 13 residues. In nucleotides, the CDR3 is TGCAGCGTTGGAAATAGTGGGGCCAACGTCCTGACTTTC. Its protein product is CSVGNSGANVLTF.

The sample holds many counts of this clonotype. The chain carries TRBV9 and TRBJ1-1; TRBD1 might be the D (5 bases). The CDR3 runs 13 residues. Trimming removed 0 bases from V and 4 bases from J, with 7 bases in between. Looked up from germline, CDR1 is SGDLS and CDR2 is YYNGEE. Here the CDR3 reads CASSVGGATEAFF. CDR3 bases: TGTGCCAGCAGCGTAGGAGGGGCCACTGAAGCTTTCTTT.

This clonotype turned up a few times. This sequence joins TRBV14 and TRBJ1-4; no clear D gene. The V gene's germline CDR1 is SGHDN and CDR2 FVKESK. Trimming removed 0 bases at V and 1 base at J, with 9 bases between. The CDR3 is 16 residues long. CDR3 sequence reads: CASSQDYGVTNEKLFF. Here the CDR3 DNA reads TGTGCCAGCAGCCAAGATTATGGGGTAACTAATGAAAAACTGTTTTTT.

The chain links TRBV27 to TRBJ2-3; unclear D gene. V dropped 6 bases and J dropped 1 base, with 14 bases sitting between them. CDR3 length: 15 residues. Germline V CDR1 and CDR2: MNHEY, SMNVEV (reference sequence). CDR3 sequence: CASRRVAGRTDTQYF. The DNA for the CDR3 is TGTGCCAGCAGAAGGGTTGCAGGACGCACAGATACGCAGTATTTT.

Comments on this clonotype: It may be a read error: a sequence one base away is much more abundant. V and J are TRBV27 and TRBJ1-2, with 7 nucleotides matching TRBD1. The CDR3 has 14 residues. From germline, CDR1 is MNHEY and CDR2 SMNVEV (reference sequence). The CDR3 DNA follows: TGTGCCAGCAGTTCCGTCCGGGACAGATATGGCTACATCTTC. It yields the protein CASSSVRDRYGYIF.

The rearrangement links TRBV29-1 to TRBJ1-5; D call uncertain. V was pared by 4 bases and J by 2 bases, with 9 bases between. CDR3 length equals 13 residues. Germline CDR1 SQVTM, CDR2 ANQGSEA. The CDR3, as DNA: TGCAGCGTTGGGAGAGATCGCAATCAGCCCCAGCATTTT. Protein sequence: CSVGRDRNQPQHF.

This clonotype has just a few counts. The J gene is TRBJ1-2, the V gene TRBV20-1, with D unclear. This CDR3 contains 10 residues. The germline gives CDR1 DFQATT, CDR2 SNEGSKA (reference sequence). V was clipped by 5 bases and J by 4 bases, with 5 bases between them. The DNA of the CDR3 is TGCAGTGCTGTGTCCTATGGCTACACCTTC. Translation gives CSAVSYGYTF.

This clonotype was observed a few times. In DNA, the CDR3 is TGTGCCAGCAGCCAAGGTCAGGGAACTCGGTACTTC. It is translated as CASSQGQGTRYF. This chain links TRBV3-1 with TRBJ2-7; maybe TRBD1 (5 bases). The V end lost 1 base, the J end lost 12 bases, and 13 bases lay between the germline ends. This CDR3 is 12 amino acids long. Germline loops: CDR1 LGHDT, CDR2 YNNKEL (reference sequence).

This clonotype was observed a few times. This rearrangement joins TRBV5-1 to TRBJ2-1, with D tentatively TRBD2 (6 bases). The V end lost 4 bases, the J end lost 0 bases, and 8 bases lay between the germline ends. The CDR3 is 14 residues long. Germline V lookup: CDR1 SGHRS, CDR2 YFSETQ. The CDR3 is CASSAGSSYNEQFF. Written as DNA, the CDR3 is TGCGCCAGCAGCGCGGGGAGCTCCTACAATGAGCAGTTCTTC. The whole variable domain, remainder taken from reference TRBV5-1 and TRBJ2-1, is KAGVTQTPRYLIKTRGQQVTLSCSPISGHRSVSWYQQTPGQGLQFLFEYFSETQRNKGNFPGRFSGRQFSNSRSEMNVSTLELGDSALYLCASSAGSSYNEQFFGPGTRLTVL.

The chain has TRBV6-1 and TRBJ2-1; D may be TRBD1 (5 bases). The germline V gene encodes CDR1 MNHNS and CDR2 SASEGT. The V end was cut by 4 bases, the J end by 8 bases, with 6 bases between. The length of the CDR3 is 11 residues. CDR3 bases: TGTGCCAGCAGTGCGACAGATGAGCAGTTCTTC. It codes for CASSATDEQFF.

There are a few counts of this clonotype. The rearrangement uses TRBV28 and TRBJ2-3, with no clear D. The CDR3 covers 11 residues. CDR1 and CDR2 from the germline V gene are MDHEN and SYDVKM. Trimming took 7 bases from V and 5 from J, leaving 7 bases between them. The CDR3 DNA is TGTGCCAGCACCGATAGAGATACGCAGTATTTT. Translating gives CASTDRDTQYF.

CDR3 bases: TGTGCCAGCAGCTTAACCCCTGGGACGGCTGAAGCTTTCTTT. This codes for CASSLTPGTAEAFF. V gene TRBV7-3 combines with J gene TRBJ1-1, with a possible D match to TRBD1 (5 bases). CDR3 length: 14 residues. Germline lookup yields CDR1 SGHTA and CDR2 FQGTGA. V was cut by 0 bases and J by 6 bases, with 11 bases left in between. The full variable domain, with the rest looked up from reference TRBV7-3 and TRBJ1-1, is GAGVSQTPSNKVTEKGKYVELRCDPISGHTALYWYRQSLGQGPEFLIYFQGTGAADDSGLPNDRFFAVRPEGSVSTLKIQRTERGDSAVYLCASSLTPGTAEAFFGQGTRLTVV.

On this clonotype: Sequence at one end of the junction differs from germline and may be a read error. The chain has TRBV6-1 and TRBJ2-6; 9 bases match TRBD1. CDR3 length equals 13 residues. Germline V gene data show CDR1 as MNHNS and CDR2 as SASEGT. CDR3 in DNA: TGTGCCAGCAGACGGACAGGGGAAGGATTTGCCCCTTTC. It encodes CASRRTGEGFAPF.

The rearrangement links TRBV28 to TRBJ1-2; TRBD1 might be the D (6 bases). The germline V gene has CDR1 MDHEN and CDR2 SYDVKM. The V and J ends lost 5 bases and 6 bases respectively, with 13 bases between them. The length of the CDR3 is 13 residues. In nucleotides, the CDR3 is TGTGCCAGCAGTCAGGGACATTCTAATGGCTACACCTTC. Translated: CASSQGHSNGYTF.

This clonotype was picked up a small number of times. This rearrangement joins TRBV20-1 to TRBJ2-5, with a weak D call TRBD1 (5 bases). Matching the DNA end better, TRBJ2-7 makes the J call doubtful. The CDR3 sequence is 15 residues long. CDR1 and CDR2 (germline): DFQATT, SNEGSKA (reference sequence). The CDR3 is CSARNRTDSSYEQYF. The CDR3 DNA reads as TGCAGTGCTAGGAACAGGACGGATAGCTCCTACGAGCAGTACTTC.

This clonotype was seen just once. The chain uses TRBV7-2 and TRBJ2-1; 7 nucleotides align to TRBD2. Trimming took 5 bases from V and 2 from J; bases not matched to a gene: 9. The CDR3 is 16 amino acids. Germline values: CDR1 SGHTA, CDR2 FQGNSA. For the CDR3, the DNA is TGTGCCAGCAGCCGGGTTGGGAGGGGAGCCTACAATGAGCAGTTCTTC. It translates to CASSRVGRGAYNEQFF.

This clonotype occurred a few times. The V and J genes are TRBV4-3 and TRBJ1-2; D is unclear. Trimming cost V 5 bases and J 5 bases, with 12 bases left between them. From germline, CDR1 is LGHNA and CDR2 YSLEER. The CDR3 is 13 residues long. The CDR3 reads CASSFEATYGYTF. CDR3 sequence (DNA): TGCGCCAGCAGCTTTGAGGCTACTTATGGCTACACCTTC.

This clonotype was counted a few times. V and J are TRBV12-3 or TRBV12-4 and TRBJ2-3, with D hard to call. V shed 5 bases and J shed 6 bases, with 12 bases lying between them. CDR3 length: 13 amino acids. The CDR3 sequence is CASSPLNRDTQYF. In DNA form, the CDR3 reads TGTGCCAGCAGTCCTCTTAATAGGGATACGCAGTATTTT.

This clonotype came up a few times. V gene TRBV29-1 combines with J gene TRBJ2-5; maybe TRBD2 (5 bases). Germline V gene sequence: CDR1 SQVTM, CDR2 ANQGSEA. This CDR3 has 13 residues. Trimming took off 6 bases at V and 5 bases at J, with 16 bases between the two ends. CDR3 bases: TGCAGCGTGGATCACCGGGGTGACGAGACCCAGTACTTC. Protein sequence: CSVDHRGDETQYF. Based on the CDR3 plus reference TRBV29-1 and TRBJ2-5, the full variable domain is SAVISQKPSRDICQRGTSLTIQCQVDSQVTMMFWYRQQPGQSLTLIATANQGSEATYESGFVIDKFPISRPNLTFSTLTVSNMSPEDSSIYLCSVDHRGDETQYFGPGTRLLVL.

The V call is TRBV5-1, the J call TRBJ1-6, with unresolved D. Germline CDR1 reads SGHRS; CDR2 reads YFSETQ. The germline V and J ends were trimmed by 0 bases and 2 bases, with 6 bases remaining between them. CDR3 length: 15 residues. The chain's CDR3 is CASSLEHTYNSPLHF. For the CDR3, the DNA is TGCGCCAGCAGCTTGGAACACACCTATAATTCACCCCTCCACTTT.

This clonotype was seen a handful of times. The genes are TRBV5-8 and TRBJ2-5; no definite D call. Germline assignment: CDR1 SGHTS and CDR2 YDEGEE. The CDR3 runs 14 residues. V shed 2 bases and J shed 5 bases, with 13 bases lying between them. CDR3 sequence reads: CASSLVARLETQYF. The CDR3 DNA sequence: TGTGCCAGCAGCTTAGTCGCTAGGTTGGAGACCCAGTACTTC.

This chain uses TRBV27 with TRBJ1-4, with 8 bases matching TRBD1. This CDR3 comprises 14 residues. With V trimmed by 8 bases and J by 5 bases, 7 bases remained unmatched. Germline loops: CDR1 MNHEY, CDR2 SMNVEV (reference sequence). The CDR3 is CASGTDRANEKLFF. In nucleotides, the CDR3 is TGTGCCAGCGGAACGGACAGGGCAAATGAAAAACTGTTTTTT.